The entry below describes one T cell receptor beta chain. Its antigen is not identified. The data belong to a study of T cell responses to AZD1222 COVID-19 vaccine. The study, taken as a whole, reports: At 160-218 and 743-854, vaccine-associated CD4 TCRs were dominant, and they spanned spike. Nearly half of the spike-specific TCRs reportedly recognize variant regions that carry no mutations.

Sequenced by immunoSEQ multiplex PCR; TCRdb stores in-frame clones only, minus some. Here the sample spans 83,000 or so clones, approximately 90% being singletons. Looked up from germline, CDR1 is MGHRA and CDR2 is YSYEKL. V dropped 1 base and J dropped 0 bases, with 7 bases sitting between them. This CDR3 comprises 14 residues. The starting material was peripheral blood, obtained 28 days after the second AZD1222 dose. The receptor's source is an adult who received the AZD1222 COVID-19 vaccine. This chain uses TRBV4-1 with TRBJ2-7; no definite D call. For the CDR3, the DNA is TGCGCCAGCAGCCAAGCGGTGAGCTCCTACGAGCAGTACTTC. It yields the protein CASSQAVSSYEQYF.